These T cell receptor beta chains were read from a single sample in a study of T cell repertoires in cytomegalovirus infection. TCRdb used MiXCR to reprocess the reads, holding one entry per CDR3 protein. The sample shows 450,000 to 550,000 distinct CDR3 sequences, 40% to 50% of them seen only once. The antigens of these receptors remain unknown. This sample comprised cultured PBMCs, obtained from culture after CMV antigen stimulation. These receptor sequences come from a human donor in good health (CMV status not recorded). Some clones in this sample may be carry-over from other donors' samples. CDR3s include the opening cysteine and the closing phenylalanine or tryptophan. The order of the fields is V gene, clone size, D gene, CDR3 length, J gene, CDR3 protein, CDR3 DNA. A D gene is named only where the DNA matches it firmly. The size of a clone is reported for some rows only, either as once, few or many, or as a class for expanded clones.

>TRBV27|.|TRBD1|15|TRBJ2-5
CASSRTGLSQETQYF
TGTGCCAGCAGTCGGACAGGGTTGAGCCAAGAGACCCAGTACTTC
>TRBV3-1|.|.|15|TRBJ2-7
CASSQQGPLRSEQYF
TGTGCCAGCAGCCAGCAGGGACCGCTCCGCTCCGAGCAGTACTTC
>TRBV7-9|.|TRBD2|14|TRBJ2-7
CASSLGGRAVEQYF
TGTGCCAGCAGCTTAGGAGGGAGGGCCGTCGAGCAGTACTTC
>TRBV2|.|TRBD2|15|TRBJ2-3
CASSYTSGGTDTQYF
TGTGCCAGCAGTTACACTAGCGGGGGGACAGATACGCAGTATTTT
>TRBV6-6|.|.|13|TRBJ2-5
CASSYGPGETQYF
TGTGCCAGCAGTTACGGCCCCGGAGAGACCCAGTACTTC
>TRBV12-5|.|.|13|TRBJ1-2
CASGLGPLEGYTF
TGTGCTAGTGGTTTGGGCCCCCTGGAGGGCTACACCTTC
>TRBV7-2|few|.|15|TRBJ2-7
CASSFPQTSAYEQYF
TGTGCCAGCAGCTTCCCCCAGACCTCCGCCTACGAGCAGTACTTC
>TRBV15|.|.|12|TRBJ1-5
CATSRDRRQQHF
TGTGCCACCAGCAGAGATCGAAGACAACAGCATTTT
>TRBV7-2|many|.|14|TRBJ1-3
CASSQMDSGNTIYF
TGTGCCAGCAGTCAAATGGACTCTGGAAACACCATATATTTT
>TRBV7-9|few|.|13|TRBJ2-7
CASSLAGLHEQYF
TGTGCCAGCAGCTTAGCAGGGCTCCACGAGCAGTACTTC
>TRBV12-3/TRBV12-4|.|.|13|TRBJ2-5
CASSYFIRETQYF
TGTGCCAGCAGTTACTTCATTAGAGAGACCCAGTACTTC
>TRBV5-4|.|.|13|TRBJ1-4
CASSLEGDEKLFF
TGTGCCAGCAGCTTGGAAGGGGATGAAAAACTGTTTTTT
>TRBV7-2|.|TRBD2|14|TRBJ2-7
CASSRGSIAYEQYF
TGTGCCAGCAGCCGCGGGAGTATCGCCTACGAGCAGTACTTC
>TRBV6-2/TRBV6-3|.|TRBD2|15|TRBJ2-7
CASTKASGVTYEQYF
TGTGCCAGCACTAAGGCCAGCGGGGTGACCTACGAGCAGTACTTC
>TRBV12-3/TRBV12-4|few|.|14|TRBJ1-2
CASSWGVGEYGYTF
TGTGCCAGCAGTTGGGGGGTCGGGGAGTATGGCTACACCTTC
>TRBV10-3|.|.|14|TRBJ2-2
CAISEFGDTGELFF
TGTGCCATCAGTGAGTTTGGAGACACCGGGGAGCTGTTTTTT
>TRBV14|few|TRBD1|15|TRBJ2-5
CASSQAGTGKKTQYF
TGTGCCAGCAGCCAAGCCGGGACAGGGAAAAAGACCCAGTACTTC
>TRBV15|few|.|14|TRBJ1-1
CATSRGVLGPEAFF
TGTGCCACCAGCAGAGGTGTACTGGGACCTGAAGCTTTCTTT
>TRBV7-4|few|.|16|TRBJ2-2
CASSSKEEGNTGELFF
TGTGCCAGCAGCTCAAAGGAGGAGGGGAACACCGGGGAGCTGTTTTTT
>TRBV6-1|once|.|12|TRBJ1-1
CASSEAFEKAFF
TGTGCCAGCAGTGAAGCCTTCGAAAAAGCTTTCTTT
>TRBV20-1|.|TRBD1|13|TRBJ1-1
CSARETGLTEAFF
TGCAGTGCTAGAGAGACAGGGCTCACTGAAGCTTTCTTT
>TRBV6-6|.|TRBD2|16|TRBJ2-3
CASRGGGTSSTDTQYF
TGTGCCAGCAGAGGCGGGGGTACATCTAGCACAGATACGCAGTATTTT
>TRBV7-2|.|TRBD1|13|TRBJ1-6
CASSSLQGAQPHF
TGTGCCAGCAGCAGCTTACAGGGGGCGCAACCCCACTTT
>TRBV29-1|few|.|12|TRBJ1-1
CSVSLTGAEAFF
TGCAGCGTTTCACTTACCGGAGCTGAAGCTTTCTTT
>TRBV11-2|.|.|13|TRBJ1-3
CASSLSNPHTIYF
TGTGCCAGCAGCTTATCAAACCCGCACACCATATATTTT
>TRBV27|.|.|17|TRBJ1-6
CASSSLRGFRDNSPLHF
TGTGCCAGCAGTTCGCTCAGGGGATTTCGGGATAATTCACCCCTCCACTTT
>TRBV2|once|.|13|TRBJ2-1
CAIRERSYSEQFF
TGTGCCATCCGGGAACGATCCTACAGTGAGCAGTTCTTC
>TRBV7-6|.|TRBD1|14|TRBJ2-7
CASSDRGGYYEQYF
TGTGCCAGCAGCGACAGGGGCGGCTACTACGAGCAGTACTTC
>TRBV29-1|.|.|11|TRBJ2-2
CSGYRAGELFF
TGCAGCGGCTACAGGGCCGGGGAGCTGTTTTTT
>TRBV10-3|.|.|14|TRBJ1-1
CATSVGAGGTEAFF
TGTGCCACATCAGTCGGGGCCGGGGGAACTGAAGCTTTCTTT
>TRBV6-1|.|.|16|TRBJ2-1
CASSEAFTGYYNEQFF
TGTGCCAGCAGTGAAGCTTTTACGGGGTACTACAATGAGCAGTTCTTC
>TRBV20-1|.|.|13|TRBJ1-5
CSVTGEGHQPQHF
TGCAGTGTAACGGGAGAGGGTCATCAGCCCCAGCATTTT
>TRBV7-8|.|.|17|TRBJ1-1
CASSLQPGFGAETEAFF
TGTGCCAGCAGCTTGCAACCGGGGTTTGGGGCAGAAACTGAAGCTTTCTTT
>TRBV11-2|few|TRBD2|17|TRBJ2-1
CASSSVGGRAPYNEQFF
TGTGCCAGCAGCTCCGTTGGGGGGAGGGCCCCCTACAATGAGCAGTTCTTC
>TRBV7-9|.|.|17|TRBJ2-3
CASSPPGGAGAAGTQYF
TGTGCCAGCAGCCCGCCAGGGGGAGCGGGAGCAGCGGGTACGCAGTATTTT
>TRBV20-1|.|TRBD1|15|TRBJ1-6
CSAGPGQGADSPLHF
TGCAGTGCTGGACCGGGACAGGGGGCGGATTCACCCCTCCACTTT
>TRBV5-1|few|TRBD2|15|TRBJ2-1
CASSSAGGVPNEQFF
TGCGCCAGCAGCTCTGCGGGGGGGGTCCCCAATGAGCAGTTCTTC
>TRBV7-2|.|.|12|TRBJ2-3
CASSQLSSTQYF
TGTGCCAGCAGCCAACTCAGCAGTACGCAGTATTTT
>TRBV4-1|.|.|17|TRBJ2-3
CASSQGRARGLTDTQYF
TGCGCCAGCAGCCAAGGGAGGGCGCGGGGGCTCACAGATACGCAGTATTTT
>TRBV20-1|.|.|12|TRBJ2-7
CSGTAGGYEQYF
TGCAGTGGGACCGCCGGCGGCTACGAGCAGTACTTC
>TRBV7-9|.|.|12|TRBJ2-1
CASSPGGREQFF
TGTGCCAGCAGCCCCGGGGGGCGTGAGCAGTTCTTC
>TRBV7-2|.|.|13|TRBJ2-7
CASSLGRSNEQYF
TGTGCCAGCAGCTTAGGCCGCTCTAACGAGCAGTACTTC
>TRBV19|.|.|14|TRBJ1-6
CASSPMTAGSPLHF
TGTGCCAGTAGTCCCATGACAGCCGGTTCACCCCTCCACTTT
>TRBV7-2|.|.|15|TRBJ1-4
CASSLLKGTNEKLFF
TGTGCCAGCAGCTTATTGAAGGGAACTAATGAAAAACTGTTTTTT
>TRBV4-1|.|TRBD2|16|TRBJ2-1
CASSQDPGLAHNEQFF
TGCGCCAGCAGCCAAGATCCTGGACTAGCTCACAATGAGCAGTTCTTC
>TRBV7-8|few|.|14|TRBJ2-3
CASSLRAEGGRVNF
TGTGCCAGCAGCTTACGGGCTGAGGGCGGTAGAGTGAATTTT
>TRBV18|.|TRBD2|16|TRBJ2-1
CASSQGLAGGQNEQFF
TGTGCCAGCTCTCAAGGACTAGCGGGAGGGCAGAATGAGCAGTTCTTC
>TRBV7-8|few|.|15|TRBJ2-7
CASSPPGAGPYEQYF
TGTGCCAGCAGCCCCCCCGGGGCGGGACCCTACGAGCAGTACTTC